The TCR beta chain under discussion was sequenced for a study of Ad26.COV2.S vaccination and SARS-CoV-2 variants. The table came from immunoSEQ multiplex PCR; TCRdb's copy has only in-frame clones and leaves some out. In the table there are 300,000 to 400,000 clones, roughly nine tenths of which are singletons. The treatment: about 20 received Ad26.COV2.S at low or high dose, single or two shots; a few received placebo; per-sample allocation not given. Material that was analyzed had been drawn on day 63 after the first vaccine or placebo injection. The TCR originated in a person aged 18-65 years who received the Ad26.COV2.S COVID-19 vaccine or a placebo. The specimen comprised peripheral blood, sampled in a trial of Ad26.COV2.S vaccine versus placebo.

CDR3 amino acids: CASSLASGTQGYF. CDR3 DNA sequence: TGCGCCAGCAGCTTGGCTAGCGGGACCCAGGGGTATTTT. This rearrangement joins TRBV5-1 to TRBJ2-3, with 9 bases matching TRBD2. The CDR3 consists of 13 residues. With V trimmed by 0 bases and J by 14 bases, 7 bases remained unmatched. Germline CDR1 is SGHRS and CDR2 is YFSETQ.